These 15 T cell receptor beta chains originate from one sample sequenced in a study of OX40 agonist ivuxolimab in advanced cancers. The assay was immunoSEQ multiplex PCR, and TCRdb's table has in-frame clones only and misses some. This table holds around 46,000 clones, approximately 77% found once. Sequencing was performed on CD4+ or CD8+ T cells sorted from blood, taken in a trial of the OX40 agonist ivuxolimab. These receptors all come from an adult with an advanced solid tumor such as melanoma, head and neck, liver or kidney cancer.

The chain joins TRBV5-1 to TRBJ2-1; 9 positions match TRBD1. The CDR3 contains 20 residues. V shed 6 bases and J 15 bases; nucleotides not matched to a gene: 34. CDR1 is SGHRS and CDR2 is YFSETQ in the germline V gene. In DNA form, the CDR3 reads TGCGCCAGCACCCCCCAAAGGACCCCTAACGTGGGACAGGGCCCCTCTTCGTGGTTCTTC. Translating it yields CASTPQRTPNVGQGPSSWFF.

This clone came up a few times. This sample includes further DNA sequences coding for the same CDR3. The chain is built from TRBV10-2 and TRBJ2-3; D remains unclear. Trimming took off 11 bases at V and 4 bases at J, with 13 bases between the two ends. The CDR3 has 12 residues. CDR1 and CDR2 from the germline V gene are WSHSY and SAAADI. In nucleotides, the CDR3 is TGCGCCTCCCAACGTGGGGCAGATACGCAGTATTTT. Translation: CASQRGADTQYF.

This chain connects TRBV11-3 to TRBJ2-2; 7 bases are shared with TRBD2. Germline trimming cut 6 bases from V and 4 bases from J; bases unmatched to any gene: 11. The CDR3 is made up of 16 amino acids. Germline-derived CDR1 and CDR2 are SGHNT and YENEEA. CDR3 coding DNA: TGTGCCAGCAGTCGGCCCGGGACTATTTTCACCGGGGAGCTGTTTTTT. This translates into CASSRPGTIFTGELFF.

The chain employs TRBV28 and TRBJ1-1, with 9 bases aligning to TRBD1. Germline values: CDR1 MDHEN, CDR2 SYDVKM. This CDR3 contains 15 residues. V dropped 3 bases and J dropped 1; count of bases not matched to a gene: 3. The CDR3 nucleotides read TGTGCCAGCAGTTTTGTGGGACAGGGGAACACTGAAGCTTTCTTT. It yields the protein CASSFVGQGNTEAFF. The variable domain in full, with the rest retrieved from reference TRBV28 and TRBJ1-1, is DVKVTQSSRYLVKRTGEKVFLECVQDMDHENMFWYRQDPGLGLRLIYFSYDVKMKEKGDIPEGYSVSREKKERFSLILESASTNQTSMYLCASSFVGQGNTEAFFGQGTRLTVV.

This clone has just a few counts. This sequence joins TRBV20-1 and TRBJ2-7; TRBD1 is a possible D gene (5 bases). Germline CDR1 is DFQATT and CDR2 is SNEGSKA (reference sequence). Trimming stripped 6 bases from V and 8 bases from J, with 14 bases between. The CDR3 consists of 11 residues. Here the CDR3 reads CSANQGVQQYF. The CDR3, as DNA: TGCAGTGCCAACCAAGGGGTTCAGCAGTACTTC.

The chain links TRBV18 to TRBJ1-3; D remains ambiguous. This CDR3 comprises 15 residues. Trimming pared 3 bases from V and 7 bases from J, leaving 16 bases between. The germline gives CDR1 KGHSH, CDR2 LQKENI. CDR3 in DNA: TGTGCCAGCTCACCTACCAGTGCCATTGTGAACACCATATATTTT. Translating gives CASSPTSAIVNTIYF.

The rearrangement joins TRBV7-6 to TRBJ2-1, with D possibly TRBD2 on 6 matching bases. V shed 2 bases and J shed 9 bases, with 17 bases lying between them. The CDR3 has 15 residues. The germline CDR1 and CDR2 sequences are SGHVS and FNYEAQ. This chain's CDR3 is CASSLWSGEEGEQFF. In DNA, the CDR3 is TGTGCCAGCAGCTTATGGTCTGGGGAGGAAGGTGAGCAGTTCTTC.

The rearrangement uses TRBV30 and TRBJ1-4; D remains unclear. The ends were cut back, 1 base at V and 8 bases at J, with 11 bases in the middle. The CDR3 totals 13 residues. Germline CDR1 GTSNPN, CDR2 SVGIG (reference sequence). The CDR3 is CAWSGQRSEKLFF. CDR3 nucleotides: TGTGCCTGGAGTGGGCAGCGGTCGGAAAAACTGTTTTTT.

The chain carries TRBV11-3 and TRBJ2-3; 14 positions agree with TRBD2. The CDR3 contains 15 residues. The ends lost 5 bases at V and 4 bases at J; junction bases unmatched: 2. The germline V gene encodes CDR1 SGHNT and CDR2 YENEEA. CDR3 region: CASSLGLAGADTQYF. The CDR3 bases are TGTGCCAGCAGCCTGGGACTAGCGGGAGCAGATACGCAGTATTTT.

The chain couples TRBV18 to TRBJ1-5, with D hard to call. The germline CDR1 and CDR2 sequences are KGHSH and LQKENI. V dropped 3 bases and J dropped 0 bases, with 9 bases sitting between them. This CDR3 is built from 15 residues. The CDR3 region has the DNA TGTGCCAGCTCACCTACGGGGAATAGCAATCAGCCCCAGCATTTT. As protein: CASSPTGNSNQPQHF.

A single count supports this clone. The CDR3 DNA reads TGTGCCAGCAGCCGTAGGATCCGGGGAATCACTGAAGCTTTCTTT. Its protein product is CASSRRIRGITEAFF. The chain couples TRBV7-8 to TRBJ1-1; the D is unclear. Germline V gives CDR1 SGHVS, CDR2 FQNEAQ. CDR3 length: 15 residues. Trimming removed 5 bases at V and 4 bases at J, with 17 bases between.

The rearrangement joins TRBV29-1 to TRBJ1-2; tentatively, D is TRBD1 (5 bases). The V and J ends lost 2 bases and 5 bases respectively, with 6 bases between them. Germline CDR1 reads SQVTM; CDR2 reads ANQGSEA. This CDR3 contains 11 residues. The CDR3 spells CSVEWGYGYTF. The CDR3 DNA reads as TGCAGCGTTGAATGGGGGTATGGCTACACCTTC. The whole variable domain, filled in from reference TRBV29-1 and TRBJ1-2, reads SAVISQKPSRDICQRGTSLTIQCQVDSQVTMMFWYRQQPGQSLTLIATANQGSEATYESGFVIDKFPISRPNLTFSTLTVSNMSPEDSSIYLCSVEWGYGYTFGSGTRLTVV.

V is TRBV5-1 and J is TRBJ2-7, with TRBD2 identical over 11 bases. Germline V CDR1 and CDR2: SGHRS, YFSETQ. V dropped 2 bases and J dropped 2; count of bases not matched to a gene: 12. The CDR3 covers 18 residues. The CDR3 region has the DNA TGCGCCAGCAGCTTTGGCCGGCTAGCGGGAGGCCTACCCTACGAGCAGTACTTC. It translates to CASSFGRLAGGLPYEQYF. Full variable domain (remainder filled in from reference TRBV5-1 and TRBJ2-7): KAGVTQTPRYLIKTRGQQVTLSCSPISGHRSVSWYQQTPGQGLQFLFEYFSETQRNKGNFPGRFSGRQFSNSRSEMNVSTLELGDSALYLCASSFGRLAGGLPYEQYFGPGTRLTVT.

The genes are TRBV12-5 and TRBJ1-6; no definite D call. This CDR3 comprises 13 residues. V was shortened by 0 bases and J by 7 bases, with 4 bases between the two germline ends. From germline, CDR1 is LGHNT and CDR2 FRNRAP. CDR3 sequence reads: CASGLVDNSPLHF. CDR3 DNA: TGTGCTAGTGGTTTGGTTGACAATTCACCCCTCCACTTT.

This clone was seen a few times. The gene calls are TRBV7-3 and TRBJ1-2; weak D call: TRBD1 (5 bases). This CDR3 region has 17 residues. Trimming removed 1 base from V and 1 base from J, with 16 bases in between. Germline CDR1 is SGHTA and CDR2 is FQGTGA. The CDR3 nucleotides read TGTGCCAGCAGCTTAATGGCCCCGGGGGTTCATAACTATGGCTACACCTTC. This codes for CASSLMAPGVHNYGYTF.